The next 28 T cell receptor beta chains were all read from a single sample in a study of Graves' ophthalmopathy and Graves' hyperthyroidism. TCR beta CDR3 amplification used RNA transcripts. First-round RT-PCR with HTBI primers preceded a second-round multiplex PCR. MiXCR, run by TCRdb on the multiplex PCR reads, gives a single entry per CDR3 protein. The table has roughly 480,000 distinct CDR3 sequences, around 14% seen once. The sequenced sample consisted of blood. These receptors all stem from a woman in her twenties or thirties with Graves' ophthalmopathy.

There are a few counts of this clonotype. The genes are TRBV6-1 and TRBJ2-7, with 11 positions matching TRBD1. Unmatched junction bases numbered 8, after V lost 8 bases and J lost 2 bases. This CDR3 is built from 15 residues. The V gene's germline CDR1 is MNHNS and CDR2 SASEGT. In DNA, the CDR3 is TGTGCCAGCCACCCCCGGACAGGGGGCCCCTACGAGCAGTACTTC. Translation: CASHPRTGGPYEQYF.

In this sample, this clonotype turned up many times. As DNA, the CDR3 is TGTGCCAGCAGCCAAGGGCTGCGGCAGCCCCAGCATTTT. Its translation is CASSQGLRQPQHF. The genes are TRBV14 and TRBJ1-5; D gene unclear. This CDR3 is 13 amino acids long. Germline CDR1 SGHDN, CDR2 FVKESK. Trimming took 1 base from V and 7 from J, leaving 8 bases between them.

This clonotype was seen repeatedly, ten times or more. CDR3 nucleotides: TGCGCCAGCAGCCAAGCGAACAGCGACTCACCCCTCCACTTT. Residues: CASSQANSDSPLHF. The V and J genes are TRBV4-1 and TRBJ1-6, with unresolved D. The CDR3 runs to 14 residues. Between the trimmed V and J ends, which lost 1 base and 10 bases, there was a span of 11 bases. From germline, CDR1 is MGHRA and CDR2 YSYEKL.

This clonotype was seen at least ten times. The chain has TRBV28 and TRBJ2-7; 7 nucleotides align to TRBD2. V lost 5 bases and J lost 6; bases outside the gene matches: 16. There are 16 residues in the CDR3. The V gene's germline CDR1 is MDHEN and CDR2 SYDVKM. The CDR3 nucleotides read TGTGCCAGCAGTCCAATCCCCGGGACTAAAAAACTCGAGCAGTACTTC. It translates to CASSPIPGTKKLEQYF.

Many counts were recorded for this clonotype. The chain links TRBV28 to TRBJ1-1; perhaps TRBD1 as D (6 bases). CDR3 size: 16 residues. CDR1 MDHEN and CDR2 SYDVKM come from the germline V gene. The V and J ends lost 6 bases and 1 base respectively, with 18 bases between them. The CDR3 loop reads CASRSPGHPRNTEAFF. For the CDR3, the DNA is TGTGCCAGCAGATCGCCGGGACACCCTAGGAACACTGAAGCTTTCTTT.

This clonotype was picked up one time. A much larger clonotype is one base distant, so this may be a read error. The CDR3 DNA sequence: TGTGCCAGCTGTGAAAATATCCGGTACGAGCAGTACTTC. Amino acid sequence: CASCENIRYEQYF. The chain joins TRBV6-1 to TRBJ2-7, with D uncertain. This CDR3 is built from 13 residues. CDR1 and CDR2 (germline): MNHNS, SASEGT.

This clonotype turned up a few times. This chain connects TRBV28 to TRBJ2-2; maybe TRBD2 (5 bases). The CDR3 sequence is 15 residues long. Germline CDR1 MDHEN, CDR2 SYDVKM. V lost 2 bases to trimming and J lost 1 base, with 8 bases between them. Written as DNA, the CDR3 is TGTGCCAGCAGTTTAGACGGGAAGAACACCGGGGAGCTGTTTTTT. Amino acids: CASSLDGKNTGELFF.

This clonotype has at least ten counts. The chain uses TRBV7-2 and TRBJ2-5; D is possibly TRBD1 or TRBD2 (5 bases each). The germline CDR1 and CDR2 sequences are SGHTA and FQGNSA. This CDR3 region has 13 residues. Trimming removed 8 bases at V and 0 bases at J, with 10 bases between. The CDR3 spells CASSGDHQETQYF. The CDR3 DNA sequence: TGTGCCAGCTCTGGGGACCACCAAGAGACCCAGTACTTC.

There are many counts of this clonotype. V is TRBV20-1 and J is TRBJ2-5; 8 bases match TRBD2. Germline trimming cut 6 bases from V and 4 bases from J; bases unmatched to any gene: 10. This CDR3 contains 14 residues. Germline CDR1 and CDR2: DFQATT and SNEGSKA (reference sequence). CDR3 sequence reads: CSAISGGVPETQYF. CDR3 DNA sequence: TGCAGTGCAATCAGCGGGGGAGTCCCAGAGACCCAGTACTTC.

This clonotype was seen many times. In DNA, the CDR3 is TGTGCCAGCAGCCGCGGACGGCTGAACACTGAAGCTTTCTTT. Translation gives CASSRGRLNTEAFF. The chain employs TRBV27 and TRBJ1-1; D remains ambiguous. V shed 6 bases and J shed 0 bases, with 11 bases lying between them. The germline gives CDR1 MNHEY, CDR2 SMNVEV (reference sequence). This CDR3 is 14 amino acids long.

Written as DNA, the CDR3 is TGTGCCAGCAGTTATCTCAGGGGCCCCTCCTACGAGCAGTACTTC. Translation: CASSYLRGPSYEQYF. This rearrangement joins TRBV2 to TRBJ2-7; the D gene is possibly TRBD1 (6 bases). The ends were cut back, 5 bases at V and 0 bases at J, with 14 bases in the middle. Germline assignment: CDR1 SNHLY and CDR2 FYNNEI. This CDR3 spans 15 amino acids.

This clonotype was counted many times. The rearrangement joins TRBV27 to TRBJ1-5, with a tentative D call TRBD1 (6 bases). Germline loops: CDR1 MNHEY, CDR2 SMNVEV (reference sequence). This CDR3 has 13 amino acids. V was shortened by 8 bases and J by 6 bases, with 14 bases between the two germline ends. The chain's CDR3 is CASDPGDGQPQHF. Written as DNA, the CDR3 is TGTGCCAGCGACCCAGGGGACGGTCAGCCCCAGCATTTT.

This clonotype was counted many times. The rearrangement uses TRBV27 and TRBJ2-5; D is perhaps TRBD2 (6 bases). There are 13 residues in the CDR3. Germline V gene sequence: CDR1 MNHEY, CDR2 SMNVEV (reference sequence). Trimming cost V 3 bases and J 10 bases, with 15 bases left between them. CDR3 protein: CASSFWQGGDQYF. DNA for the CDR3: TGTGCCAGCAGTTTTTGGCAGGGAGGTGACCAGTACTTC.

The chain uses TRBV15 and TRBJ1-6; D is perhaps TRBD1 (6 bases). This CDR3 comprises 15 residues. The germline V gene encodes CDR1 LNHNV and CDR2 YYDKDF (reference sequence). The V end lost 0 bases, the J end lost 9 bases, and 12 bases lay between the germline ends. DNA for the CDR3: TGTGCCACCAGCAGAGACAGGGGTTCTCCTTCACCCCTCCACTTT. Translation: CATSRDRGSPSPLHF.

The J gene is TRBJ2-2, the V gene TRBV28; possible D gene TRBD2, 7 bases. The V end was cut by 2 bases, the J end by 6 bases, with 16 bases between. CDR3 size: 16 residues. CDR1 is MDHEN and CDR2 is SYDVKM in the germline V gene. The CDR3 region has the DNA TGTGCCAGCAGTTTACGCCCAGGAGGGGGGGCCGGGGAGCTGTTTTTT. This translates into CASSLRPGGGAGELFF.

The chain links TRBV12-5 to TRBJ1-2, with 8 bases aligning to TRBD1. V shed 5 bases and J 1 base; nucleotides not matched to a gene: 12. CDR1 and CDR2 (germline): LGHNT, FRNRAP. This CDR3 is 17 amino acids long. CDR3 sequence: CASGPLNPGQVNYGYTF. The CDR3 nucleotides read TGTGCTAGTGGTCCGCTAAACCCGGGACAGGTTAACTATGGCTACACCTTC.

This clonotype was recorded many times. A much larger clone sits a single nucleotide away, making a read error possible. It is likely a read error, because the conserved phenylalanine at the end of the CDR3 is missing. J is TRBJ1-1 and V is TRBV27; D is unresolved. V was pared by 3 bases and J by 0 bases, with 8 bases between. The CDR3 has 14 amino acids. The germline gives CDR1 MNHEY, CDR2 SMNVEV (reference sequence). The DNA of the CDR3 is TGTGCCAGCAGTTTTTCAGTGATGAACACTGAAGCTTTCTCT. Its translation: CASSFSVMNTEAFS.

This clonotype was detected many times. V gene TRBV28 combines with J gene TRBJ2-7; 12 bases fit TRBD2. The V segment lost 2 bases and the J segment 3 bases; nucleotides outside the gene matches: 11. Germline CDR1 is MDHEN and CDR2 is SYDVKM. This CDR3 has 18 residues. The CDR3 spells CASSLGSSGRALRYEQYF. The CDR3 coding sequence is TGTGCCAGCAGTTTAGGGTCTAGCGGGAGGGCCTTGCGCTACGAGCAGTACTTC.

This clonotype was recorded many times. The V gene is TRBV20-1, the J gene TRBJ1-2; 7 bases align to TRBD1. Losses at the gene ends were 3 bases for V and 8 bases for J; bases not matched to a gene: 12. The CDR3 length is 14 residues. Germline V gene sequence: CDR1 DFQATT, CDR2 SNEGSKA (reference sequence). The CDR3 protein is CSARVGQVYLGYTF. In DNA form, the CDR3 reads TGCAGTGCTAGGGTAGGACAGGTGTATTTAGGCTACACCTTC.

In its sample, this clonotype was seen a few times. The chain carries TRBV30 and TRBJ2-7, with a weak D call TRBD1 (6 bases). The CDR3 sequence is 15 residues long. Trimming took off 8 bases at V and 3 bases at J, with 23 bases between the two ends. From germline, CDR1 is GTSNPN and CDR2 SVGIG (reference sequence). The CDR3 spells CAASSDSRMDYEQYF. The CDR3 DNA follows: TGTGCCGCCTCCTCGGACAGCAGGATGGACTACGAGCAGTACTTC.

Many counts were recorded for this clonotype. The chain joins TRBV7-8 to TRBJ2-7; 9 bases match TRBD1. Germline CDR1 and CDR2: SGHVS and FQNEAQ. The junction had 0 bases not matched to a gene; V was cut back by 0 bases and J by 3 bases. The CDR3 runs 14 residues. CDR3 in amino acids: CASSLAGQGYEQYF. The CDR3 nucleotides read TGTGCCAGCAGCTTAGCGGGACAGGGCTACGAGCAGTACTTC.

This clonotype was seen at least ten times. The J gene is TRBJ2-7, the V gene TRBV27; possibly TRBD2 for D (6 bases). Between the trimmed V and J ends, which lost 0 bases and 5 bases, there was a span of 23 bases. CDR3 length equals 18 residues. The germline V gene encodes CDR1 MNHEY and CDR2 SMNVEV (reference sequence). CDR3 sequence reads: CASSLSGAGVKVGNEQYF. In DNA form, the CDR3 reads TGTGCCAGCAGTTTATCGGGAGCGGGCGTCAAGGTTGGCAACGAGCAGTACTTC.

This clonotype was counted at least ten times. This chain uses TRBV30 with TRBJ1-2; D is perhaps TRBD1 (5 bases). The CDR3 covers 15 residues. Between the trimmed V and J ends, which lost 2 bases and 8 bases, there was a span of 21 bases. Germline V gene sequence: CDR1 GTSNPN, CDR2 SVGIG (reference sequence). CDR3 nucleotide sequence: TGTGCCTGGAGTCCCCCAGTCCCAGGGCATTACGGCTACACCTTC. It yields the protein CAWSPPVPGHYGYTF.

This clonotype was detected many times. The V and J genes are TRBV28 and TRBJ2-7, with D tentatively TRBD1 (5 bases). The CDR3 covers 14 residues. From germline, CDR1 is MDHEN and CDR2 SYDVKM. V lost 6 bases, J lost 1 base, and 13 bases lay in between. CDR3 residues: CASRMGTGSYEQYF. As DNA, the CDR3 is TGTGCCAGCAGGATGGGTACAGGATCCTACGAGCAGTACTTC.

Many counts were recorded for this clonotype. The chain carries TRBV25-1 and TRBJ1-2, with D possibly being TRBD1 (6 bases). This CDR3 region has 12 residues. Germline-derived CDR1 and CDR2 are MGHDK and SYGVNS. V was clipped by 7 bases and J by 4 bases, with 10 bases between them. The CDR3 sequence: CASKGDTYGYTF. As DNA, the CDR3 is TGTGCCAGCAAGGGGGACACCTATGGCTACACCTTC.

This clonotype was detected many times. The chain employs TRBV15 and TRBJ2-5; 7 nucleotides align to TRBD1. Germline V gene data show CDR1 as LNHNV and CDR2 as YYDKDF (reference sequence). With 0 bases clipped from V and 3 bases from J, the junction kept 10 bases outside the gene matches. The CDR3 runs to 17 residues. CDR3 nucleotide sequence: TGTGCCACCAGCAGAGATGGGCAGGGGGTTCGTGAAGAGACCCAGTACTTC. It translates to CATSRDGQGVREETQYF.

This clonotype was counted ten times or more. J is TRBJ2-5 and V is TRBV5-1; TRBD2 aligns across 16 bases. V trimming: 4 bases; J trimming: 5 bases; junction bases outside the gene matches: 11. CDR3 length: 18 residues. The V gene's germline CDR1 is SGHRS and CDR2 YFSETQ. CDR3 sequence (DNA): TGCGCCAGCAGCCGCGGGACTAGCGGGGGGGCCGTCCAGGAGACCCAGTACTTC. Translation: CASSRGTSGGAVQETQYF.

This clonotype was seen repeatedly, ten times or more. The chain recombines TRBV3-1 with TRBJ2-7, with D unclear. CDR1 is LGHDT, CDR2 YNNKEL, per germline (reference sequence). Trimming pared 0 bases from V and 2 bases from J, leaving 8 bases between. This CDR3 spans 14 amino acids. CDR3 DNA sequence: TGTGCCAGCAGCCAAGAAGGCACAGCCTACGAGCAGTACTTC. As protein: CASSQEGTAYEQYF.